The rows below give T cell receptor beta chains drawn from one sample of a study of cytomegalovirus exposure and HLA in healthy donors. Generated by immunoSEQ multiplex PCR, the TCRdb table keeps only in-frame clones and is missing some. The repertoire has 130,000 to 150,000 clones, 55% to 70% of them found once; the top ten carry 2.5% to 3.5%. What was sequenced was PBMCs. Receptors were obtained from a woman in her thirties in good health and CMV-seropositive. Each CDR3 is given with its conserved first and last residue. A D gene is named only where the DNA matches it firmly. The size entry is marked missing in some rows and otherwise reads once, few, many or a size class.

CDR3nt,CDR3aa,v_gene,abundance,d_gene,j_gene,len
TGTGCCAGCAGTTTACTACTTTTTCAGGGAGGCTCCTACGAGCAGTACTTC,CASSLLLFQGGSYEQYF,TRBV28,NA,NA,TRBJ2-7,17
TGTGCCAGCAGCTTATTTGCCCGCGAAGCTTATGGCTACACCTTC,CASSLFAREAYGYTF,TRBV7-8,NA,NA,TRBJ1-2,15
TGTGCCAGCCTAAGGACAGGGAGGCCGAAAGAGCAGTACTTC,CASLRTGRPKEQYF,TRBV6-4,few,TRBD1,TRBJ2-7,14
TGCGCCAGCAGTGAGGGTCAGCAAGAGACCCAGTACTTC,CASSEGQQETQYF,TRBV10-1,few,NA,TRBJ2-5,13
TGTGCCATGGGACAGGGAACGTCGGGCATTCAGTACTTC,CAMGQGTSGIQYF,TRBV6-1,once,TRBD1,TRBJ2-4,13
TGTGCCAGCAGTGATTTGAGGTCCCAGCATTTT,CASSDLRSQHF,TRBV2,NA,NA,TRBJ1-5,11
TGTGCCAGTAGTATGACGACTGATCAGCCCCAGCATTTT,CASSMTTDQPQHF,TRBV19,few,NA,TRBJ1-5,13
TGTGCCAGCAGCCTCCGGGACTCCCAAGAGACCCAGTACTTC,CASSLRDSQETQYF,TRBV5-6,NA,NA,TRBJ2-5,14
TGTGCCAGCAGCCCCCGACAGGGAGGTAACGAGCAGTACTTC,CASSPRQGGNEQYF,TRBV9,NA,NA,TRBJ2-7,14
TGCAGCACAGGTGGACAGGGTTATGGCTACACCTTC,CSTGGQGYGYTF,TRBV29-1,NA,TRBD1,TRBJ1-2,12
TGTGCCAGTAGTTCTACGTTCGGAGGAGAGACCCAGTACTTC,CASSSTFGGETQYF,TRBV19,NA,NA,TRBJ2-5,14
TGTGCAAGTCGCCCCGACGCGGGGGCTTTCTTT,CASRPDAGAFF,TRBV12-2,NA,NA,TRBJ1-1,11
TGCGCCAGCAGGCTCTTACTAGCGGGAAGACACAATGAGCAGTTCTTC,CASRLLLAGRHNEQFF,TRBV10-2,NA,TRBD2,TRBJ2-1,16
TGTGCCAGCAGCCCCCGAGGTAGCGGCTACTACGAGCAGTACTTC,CASSPRGSGYYEQYF,TRBV14,few,NA,TRBJ2-7,15